Listed here are 23 T cell receptor beta chains from one sample, sequenced in a study of OX40 agonist ivuxolimab in advanced cancers. Some clones are missing from TCRdb's copy, which holds only in-frame ones; the method was immunoSEQ multiplex PCR. Of about 59,000 clones in the sample, under 90% were seen once. The material sequenced was CD4+ or CD8+ T cells sorted from blood, taken in a trial of the OX40 agonist ivuxolimab. These receptors originate from an adult with an advanced solid tumor such as melanoma, head and neck, liver or kidney cancer.

About this clone itself: The junction departs from the called germline gene at one end, perhaps through a read error. This chain joins TRBV6-6 and TRBJ2-3, with D perhaps TRBD2 (6 bases). Germline V gene lookup returns CDR1 MNHNY and CDR2 SVGAGI (reference sequence). The CDR3 is 9 residues long. CDR3 in DNA: TGTGCCAGCGGGAGGCCCGCATTATTT. It encodes CASGRPALF.

Concerning this clone itself: This CDR3 is also generated by other DNA sequences in the sample. The rearrangement uses TRBV7-9 and TRBJ2-5, with D perhaps TRBD1 (5 bases). This CDR3 spans 13 amino acids. Deletions cut 4 bases from V and 4 bases from J, with 10 bases between. The germline V gene encodes CDR1 SEHNR and CDR2 FQNEAQ (reference sequence). The CDR3 bases are TGTGCCAGCAGCTCTAGGGGTCCAGAGACCCAGTACTTC. This encodes CASSSRGPETQYF.

This chain links TRBV2 with TRBJ2-7; 8 bases line up with TRBD1. From germline, CDR1 is SNHLY and CDR2 FYNNEI. The CDR3 runs 14 residues. The J segment lost 2 bases and the V segment lost 6 bases, leaving 6 bases of the junction unmatched. CDR3 DNA: TGTGCCAGCAGGGAACTGACAGGGGCCTACGAGCAGTACTTC. This codes for CASRELTGAYEQYF.

This clone occurred once. The V gene is TRBV30, the J gene TRBJ1-2, with a tentative D call TRBD1 (6 bases). This CDR3 is 12 amino acids long. V was cut by 8 bases and J by 2 bases, with 12 bases left in between. Germline V lookup: CDR1 GTSNPN, CDR2 SVGIG (reference sequence). The CDR3 spells CAGFDRNYGYTF. The CDR3 DNA sequence: TGTGCCGGGTTCGACAGGAACTATGGCTACACCTTC.

The chain links TRBV10-3 to TRBJ2-5; the match to TRBD2 covers 9 bases. Germline V gives CDR1 ENHRY, CDR2 SYGVKD. After removal of 10 bases from V and 4 bases from J, the junction contained 16 bases not matched to a gene. The CDR3 has 16 amino acids. The CDR3: CATRRAGGSGGETQYF. The CDR3, as DNA: TGTGCCACCAGGCGAGCGGGAGGCTCGGGTGGAGAGACCCAGTACTTC.

The V call is TRBV2, the J call TRBJ2-1; D unresolved. The length of the CDR3 is 18 residues. V was cut by 8 bases and J by 2 bases, with 25 bases left in between. Germline V gives CDR1 SNHLY, CDR2 FYNNEI. In DNA, the CDR3 is TGTGCCAGCGTATTACGGATCGAATTAAGGAAGGCCTACAATGAGCAGTTCTTC. This sequence encodes CASVLRIELRKAYNEQFF.

The chain employs TRBV29-1 and TRBJ2-1, with TRBD1 identical over 10 bases. This CDR3 comprises 14 residues. J gave up 7 bases and V 5 bases, and 8 bases lay outside the gene matches. The germline CDR1 and CDR2 sequences are SQVTM and ANQGSEA. CDR3 DNA: TGCAGCGTTCCCGGGACAGGGGTTGGGAATGAGCAGTTCTTC. Residues: CSVPGTGVGNEQFF.

This chain uses TRBV10-3 with TRBJ2-7; TRBD1 might be the D (6 bases). This CDR3 has 13 amino acids. V gave up 6 bases and J gave up 3 bases, with 12 bases separating them. CDR1 is ENHRY and CDR2 is SYGVKD in the germline V gene. CDR3 region: CAIRIEGHYEQYF. The CDR3 nucleotides are TGTGCCATCAGGATCGAGGGACACTACGAGCAGTACTTC.

This clone appeared a single time. The rearrangement uses TRBV15 and TRBJ1-2; TRBD1 agrees at 8 bases. CDR1 and CDR2 from the germline V gene are LNHNV and YYDKDF (reference sequence). Germline trimming cut 6 bases from V and 4 bases from J; bases unmatched to any gene: 19. The CDR3 totals 18 residues. The CDR3 DNA is TGTGCCACCAGGCCTGCCTACAGGGGGTGGGGTAGTACCTATGGCTACACCTTC. This sequence encodes CATRPAYRGWGSTYGYTF.

The chain links TRBV6-5 to TRBJ2-7; 7 bases line up with TRBD2. Trimming removed 10 bases from V and 1 base from J; junction bases left unmatched: 4. CDR3 length equals 12 residues. CDR1 is MNHEY, CDR2 SVGAGI, per germline. CDR3 DNA: TGTGCCACCTGGGGGGGATCCTACGAGCAGTACTTC. Its protein product is CATWGGSYEQYF.

This clone was recorded once. The rearrangement links TRBV5-4 to TRBJ2-3, with 12 bases identical to TRBD1. This CDR3 comprises 17 residues. Unmatched junction bases numbered 5, after V lost 0 bases and J lost 3 bases. Germline values: CDR1 SGHNT, CDR2 YYREEE (reference sequence). CDR3: CASSLGPGQGATDTQYF. CDR3 bases: TGTGCCAGCAGCTTGGGGCCGGGACAGGGGGCAACAGATACGCAGTATTTT.

The chain carries TRBV18 and TRBJ2-7, with D perhaps TRBD2 (5 bases). V lost 2 bases and J lost 0, with 17 bases in between. This CDR3 contains 17 residues. Germline assignment: CDR1 KGHSH and CDR2 LQKENI. CDR3 amino acids: CASSPEEYYRDSYEQYF. As DNA, the CDR3 is TGTGCCAGCTCACCAGAAGAGTATTACCGGGACTCCTACGAGCAGTACTTC.

V usage is TRBV19 and J usage is TRBJ1-2; the D is unclear. CDR3 size: 15 residues. Germline values: CDR1 LNHDA, CDR2 SQIVND (reference sequence). The V end lost 3 bases, the J end lost 1 base, and 12 bases lay between the germline ends. The CDR3 DNA is TGTGCCAGTAGTATTCAACAGCGGATTAACTATGGCTACACCTTC. It encodes CASSIQQRINYGYTF.

This clone was counted many times. CDR3 sequence reads: CASSQGLGGRGTQYF. CDR3 coding DNA: TGCGCCAGCAGCCAAGGCCTAGGGGGGCGGGGTACGCAGTATTTT. This rearrangement joins TRBV4-1 to TRBJ2-3, with D possibly being TRBD1 or TRBD2 (6 bases each). Trimming shortened V by 1 base and J by 8 bases, and 16 bases separated the two germline ends. CDR3 length equals 15 residues. Germline-derived CDR1 and CDR2 are MGHRA and YSYEKL.

V is TRBV29-1 and J is TRBJ1-2; D call uncertain. The V gene lost 3 bases and the J gene lost 3 bases, with 11 bases spanning the gap. This CDR3 region has 13 residues. CDR1 and CDR2 from the germline V gene are SQVTM and ANQGSEA. The CDR3 sequence is CSVENPADYGYTF. CDR3 nucleotides: TGCAGCGTTGAGAACCCCGCCGACTATGGCTACACCTTC. The entire variable domain, with the rest obtained from reference TRBV29-1 and TRBJ1-2, is as follows: SAVISQKPSRDICQRGTSLTIQCQVDSQVTMMFWYRQQPGQSLTLIATANQGSEATYESGFVIDKFPISRPNLTFSTLTVSNMSPEDSSIYLCSVENPADYGYTFGSGTRLTVV.

The gene calls are TRBV2 and TRBJ2-5, with D possibly TRBD2 on 6 matching bases. The DNA end favors TRBJ2-7, so the J call may be wrong. Looked up from germline, CDR1 is SNHLY and CDR2 is FYNNEI. The CDR3 has 13 residues. The CDR3 nucleotides read TGTGCCAGCAGTTTGGGACGGGGAGGCGAGCAGTACTTC. It is translated as CASSLGRGGEQYF.

The V gene is TRBV9, the J gene TRBJ1-2, with D unclear. With 0 bases removed from V and 7 bases from J, the gap between germline ends came to 10 bases. The CDR3 has 13 amino acids. The germline V gene has CDR1 SGDLS and CDR2 YYNGEE. The CDR3 region is CASSVAVDLGYTF. The CDR3 coding sequence is TGTGCCAGCAGCGTAGCAGTTGATCTTGGCTACACCTTC.

This chain links TRBV9 with TRBJ2-5; 8 bases agree with TRBD2. Germline V gene lookup returns CDR1 SGDLS and CDR2 YYNGEE. The CDR3 has 15 residues. V trimming: 5 bases; J trimming: 2 bases; junction bases outside the gene matches: 8. DNA of the CDR3: TGTGCCAGCAGTCGGAGCGGGGGAAAACAAGAGACCCAGTACTTC. Amino acids: CASSRSGGKQETQYF.

V usage is TRBV27 and J usage is TRBJ2-7; D is undetermined. CDR1 MNHEY and CDR2 SMNVEV come from the germline V gene (reference sequence). V lost 1 base to trimming and J lost 4 bases, with 14 bases between them. There are 15 residues in the CDR3. CDR3 DNA: TGTGCCAGCAGTTTATTCGGGCAGGTCGAGTACGAGCAGTACTTC. Translated: CASSLFGQVEYEQYF.

This clone appeared once. This CDR3 reads CATSRDRSSYEQYF. DNA for the CDR3: TGTGCCACCAGCAGAGATAGGAGCTCCTACGAGCAGTACTTC. The rearrangement joins TRBV15 to TRBJ2-7, with unresolved D. This CDR3 contains 14 residues. Germline V gene sequence: CDR1 LNHNV, CDR2 YYDKDF (reference sequence). Trimming took 0 bases from V and 0 from J, leaving 6 bases between them.

The CDR3: CASSWASRQETQYF. Written as DNA, the CDR3 is TGCGCCAGCAGCTGGGCCTCGCGACAAGAGACCCAGTACTTC. The chain carries TRBV5-1 and TRBJ2-5; the D is unclear. The CDR3 contains 14 residues. Between the trimmed V and J ends, which lost 3 bases and 2 bases, there was a span of 11 bases. Germline V gives CDR1 SGHRS, CDR2 YFSETQ.

The CDR3 spells CASSISVGSGSNIQYF. As DNA, the CDR3 is TGTGCCAGTAGTATCTCTGTCGGGTCGGGTTCAAACATTCAGTACTTC. The rearrangement uses TRBV19 and TRBJ2-4; D ambiguous. CDR1 and CDR2 from the germline V gene are LNHDA and SQIVND (reference sequence). The CDR3 runs to 16 residues. Trimming stripped 3 bases from V and 6 bases from J, with 18 bases between.

The rearrangement joins TRBV6-5 to TRBJ1-2; the D gene is possibly TRBD1 (5 bases). V was cut by 2 bases and J by 7 bases, with 20 bases left in between. CDR3 size: 16 residues. Germline CDR1 is MNHEY and CDR2 is SVGAGI. CDR3 sequence (DNA): TGTGCCAGCAGTTACAGGGCAGGGATCACCCTCTCTGGCTACACCTTC. Encoded protein: CASSYRAGITLSGYTF.